The 30 T cell receptor beta chains given below trace back to one sample, sequenced in a study of T cell repertoires in cytomegalovirus infection. TCRdb reprocessed the reads via MiXCR and lists one record per CDR3 protein. The sample consists of roughly 230,000 distinct CDR3 sequences, roughly 22% of them appearing once. Sequenced: CD8+ T cells from PBMCs. All receptors come from a human donor in good health (CMV status not recorded). Some clones in this sample may be carry-over from other donors' samples.

This clonotype was seen just once. The V gene is TRBV10-3, the J gene TRBJ2-5; 9 bases fit TRBD2. The germline V gene encodes CDR1 ENHRY and CDR2 SYGVKD. After removal of 0 bases from V and 4 bases from J, the junction contained 15 bases not matched to a gene. The CDR3 has 19 residues. This chain's CDR3 is CAISESGQVPGLARETQYF. The CDR3 DNA follows: TGTGCCATCAGTGAGTCTGGACAGGTCCCTGGACTAGCGCGAGAGACCCAGTACTTC.

This clonotype was seen a few times. The chain recombines TRBV27 with TRBJ1-1; 9 nucleotides align to TRBD1. CDR1 and CDR2 (germline): MNHEY, SMNVEV (reference sequence). The CDR3 consists of 14 residues. Trimming removed 4 bases from V and 4 bases from J; junction bases left unmatched: 4. The CDR3 bases are TGTGCCAGCAGTTCGGGACAGGGTATCACTGAAGCTTTCTTT. Its protein is CASSSGQGITEAFF.

Only a few counts were recorded for this clonotype. This chain links TRBV9 with TRBJ2-3, with 11 bases identical to TRBD2. Trimming took 0 bases from V and 1 from J; bases not matched to a gene: 13. This CDR3 contains 20 residues. The germline V gene encodes CDR1 SGDLS and CDR2 YYNGEE. The CDR3: CASSVGSLAGARDGTDTQYF. CDR3 DNA sequence: TGTGCCAGCAGCGTAGGGTCACTAGCGGGGGCCAGAGACGGCACAGATACGCAGTATTTT.

This clonotype was recorded at least ten times. CDR3 amino acids: CASRSADRENTEAFF. In DNA, the CDR3 is TGTGCCAGCAGAAGCGCCGACAGGGAGAACACTGAAGCTTTCTTT. The chain uses TRBV28 and TRBJ1-1, with 7 bases identical to TRBD1. CDR3 length equals 15 residues. Germline trimming cut 6 bases from V and 1 base from J; bases unmatched to any gene: 8. CDR1 MDHEN and CDR2 SYDVKM come from the germline V gene.

This clonotype was seen only a few times. This chain connects TRBV7-2 to TRBJ2-2; D is unresolved. Per the germline V gene, CDR1 is SGHTA and CDR2 is FQGNSA. The CDR3 extends over 19 amino acids. V lost 1 base and J lost 3, with 21 bases in between. For the CDR3, the DNA is TGTGCCAGCAGCTTAGGACCCGGTCCCCCTTCGGGTGACACCGGGGAGCTGTTTTTT. Its translation is CASSLGPGPPSGDTGELFF.

This clonotype was counted at least ten times. The chain uses TRBV9 and TRBJ2-2; D might be TRBD1 (6 bases). The V end lost 0 bases, the J end lost 4 bases, and 13 bases lay between the germline ends. Germline values: CDR1 SGDLS, CDR2 YYNGEE. This CDR3 has 16 amino acids. The chain's CDR3 is CASSVVGASTTGELFF. CDR3 coding DNA: TGTGCCAGCAGCGTAGTGGGGGCCTCGACCACCGGGGAGCTGTTTTTT. The full variable domain, in which reference TRBV9 and TRBJ2-2 provide the parts outside the CDR3, is DSGVTQTPKHLITATGQRVTLRCSPRSGDLSVYWYQQSLDQGLQFLIQYYNGEERAKGNILERFSAQQFPDLHSELNLSSLELGDSALYFCASSVVGASTTGELFFGEGSRLTVL.

This chain joins TRBV7-6 and TRBJ2-1; 12 nucleotides align to TRBD2. The CDR3 is made up of 15 amino acids. Germline-derived CDR1 and CDR2 are SGHVS and FNYEAQ. V was clipped by 5 bases and J by 6 bases; unmatched bases: 5. CDR3 bases: TGTGCCAGCAGCACTTCTAGCGGGGGGGTCAATGAGCAGTTCTTC. This codes for CASSTSSGGVNEQFF.

V is TRBV27 and J is TRBJ2-2; possible D gene TRBD1, 6 bases. Germline CDR1 and CDR2: MNHEY and SMNVEV (reference sequence). There are 15 residues in the CDR3. V lost 7 bases, J lost 1 base, and 13 bases lay in between. The CDR3 loop reads CASMSSTGNTGELFF. As DNA, the CDR3 is TGTGCCAGCATGTCATCGACAGGGAACACCGGGGAGCTGTTTTTT.

The J gene is TRBJ2-5, the V gene TRBV2, with D tentatively TRBD2 (6 bases). The CDR3 sequence is 14 residues long. Germline V CDR1 and CDR2: SNHLY, FYNNEI. Trimming took off 3 bases at V and 5 bases at J, with 13 bases between the two ends. The DNA for the CDR3 is TGTGCCAGCAGTGAGCAGGGCAGCGGGGAGACCCAGTACTTC. It codes for CASSEQGSGETQYF.

This clonotype was recorded many times. This rearrangement joins TRBV7-9 to TRBJ1-1, with a weak D call TRBD1 (5 bases). The CDR3 totals 13 residues. CDR1 is SEHNR and CDR2 is FQNEAQ in the germline V gene (reference sequence). Trimming shortened V by 5 bases and J by 5 bases, and 12 bases separated the two germline ends. CDR3 protein: CASSAPGLTEAFF. CDR3 nucleotides: TGTGCCAGCAGCGCCCCAGGGCTTACTGAAGCTTTCTTT.

The J gene is TRBJ1-3, the V gene TRBV6-5; TRBD1 matches at 12 bases. Germline CDR1 reads MNHEY; CDR2 reads SVGAGI. With 4 bases clipped from V and 2 bases from J, the junction kept 21 bases outside the gene matches. This CDR3 comprises 22 residues. CDR3 protein: CASSSTFRDRGLPPAPGNTIYF. In DNA, the CDR3 is TGTGCCAGCAGTTCCACCTTCCGGGACAGGGGGCTTCCTCCCGCACCTGGAAACACCATATATTTT.

The chain carries TRBV5-8 and TRBJ1-4; D uncertain. The CDR3 has 11 amino acids. Germline V gives CDR1 SGHTS, CDR2 YDEGEE. V gave up 0 bases and J gave up 7 bases, with 1 base separating them. DNA of the CDR3: TGTGCCAGCAGCTTGGCTGAAAAACTGTTTTTT. As protein: CASSLAEKLFF.

There are many counts of this clonotype. This sequence joins TRBV7-2 and TRBJ2-3; D unresolved. Germline V lookup: CDR1 SGHTA, CDR2 FQGNSA. Trimming stripped 5 bases from V and 2 bases from J, with 14 bases between. The CDR3 has 15 residues. The CDR3 region has the DNA TGTGCCAGCAGCCCCTGGCCCAGTTTCACAGATACGCAGTATTTT. Protein sequence: CASSPWPSFTDTQYF. Full variable domain (rest looked up from reference TRBV7-2 and TRBJ2-3): GAGVSQSPSNKVTEKGKDVELRCDPISGHTALYWYRQSLGQGLEFLIYFQGNSAPDKSGLPSDRFSAERTGGSVSTLTIQRTQQEDSAVYLCASSPWPSFTDTQYFGPGTRLTVL.

The CDR3 loop is CASSLGAGSTRETQYF. The CDR3 nucleotides read TGTGCCAGCAGCTTAGGCGCAGGGAGCACACGAGAGACCCAGTACTTC. This sequence joins TRBV13 and TRBJ2-5; D may be TRBD1 or TRBD2 (5 bases each). The ends were cut back, 0 bases at V and 4 bases at J, with 15 bases in the middle. The V gene's germline CDR1 is PRHDT and CDR2 FYEKMQ (reference sequence). The length of the CDR3 is 16 residues.

This sequence joins TRBV5-6 and TRBJ2-6, with D uncertain. V shed 3 bases and J shed 0 bases, with 16 bases lying between them. The CDR3 covers 18 residues. The V gene's germline CDR1 is SGHDT and CDR2 YYEEEE. The CDR3: CASSSRRRPSSGANVLTF. Written as DNA, the CDR3 is TGTGCCAGCAGCTCAAGGAGACGACCCTCCTCTGGGGCCAACGTCCTGACTTTC.

The chain joins TRBV2 to TRBJ2-1, with 8 bases aligning to TRBD2. The CDR3 has 16 residues. The germline V gene encodes CDR1 SNHLY and CDR2 FYNNEI. The ends lost 7 bases at V and 6 bases at J; junction bases unmatched: 14. The CDR3 here is CASTGGLAGGGNEQFF. CDR3 in DNA: TGTGCCAGCACGGGGGGGCTAGCGGGTGGGGGCAATGAGCAGTTCTTC.

The rearrangement joins TRBV18 to TRBJ1-2, with D possibly TRBD1 on 5 matching bases. Germline CDR1 and CDR2: KGHSH and LQKENI. Trimming shortened V by 3 bases and J by 4 bases, and 12 bases separated the two germline ends. The CDR3 is made up of 14 amino acids. The CDR3 sequence is CASSPTGTVYGYTF. DNA for the CDR3: TGTGCCAGCTCACCGACCGGGACCGTCTATGGCTACACCTTC.

A few counts support this clonotype. The CDR3 protein is CASSLIPEAFF. The CDR3 DNA follows: TGTGCCAGCAGCTTAATTCCTGAAGCTTTCTTT. This sequence joins TRBV7-6 and TRBJ1-1; D gene uncertain. This CDR3 has 11 amino acids. The ends were cut back, 2 bases at V and 6 bases at J, with 4 bases in the middle. Per the germline V gene, CDR1 is SGHVS and CDR2 is FNYEAQ.

A remark on this clonotype: A much larger clone is a single base away; this may be a read error. V is TRBV6-8 and J is TRBJ2-3, with D perhaps matching TRBD2 (5 bases). The CDR3 loop spans 14 amino acids. Germline V gives CDR1 MNHGY, CDR2 SAAAGT. CDR3 bases: TGTGCCAGCAGCAGAGCGGAAGTCACAGATACGCGGTATTTT. This encodes CASSRAEVTDTRYF.

The CDR3: CASSPWTGDTEAFF. CDR3 nucleotides: TGTGCCAGCAGCCCCTGGACAGGGGACACTGAAGCTTTCTTT. J is TRBJ1-1 and V is TRBV11-1, with 9 nucleotides matching TRBD1. J was trimmed by 3 bases and V by 5 bases; bases with no gene match: 4. The CDR3 is 14 amino acids. CDR1 and CDR2 (germline): SGHAT, FQDESV (reference sequence).

The V call is TRBV5-6, the J call TRBJ1-5; the match to TRBD1 covers 7 bases. Germline V gives CDR1 SGHDT, CDR2 YYEEEE. The junction had 11 bases not matched to a gene; V was cut back by 4 bases and J by 7 bases. The CDR3 sequence is 15 residues long. In DNA, the CDR3 is TGTGCCAGCAGCCACGGACAGGTCGGGGGGCAGCCCCAGCATTTT. The encoded protein is CASSHGQVGGQPQHF.

The sample holds a few counts of this clonotype. The chain has TRBV12-3 or TRBV12-4 and TRBJ2-7; no clear D gene. The CDR3 has 13 amino acids. Between the trimmed V and J ends, which lost 3 bases and 2 bases, there was a span of 8 bases. The chain's CDR3 is CASSFSPTYEQYF. The CDR3 bases are TGTGCCAGCAGTTTCTCCCCGACCTACGAGCAGTACTTC.

This clonotype was counted many times. CDR3 loop: CASSQGGDALDTQYF. The CDR3 nucleotides are TGTGCCAGCAGTCAGGGGGGGGACGCCCTTGATACGCAGTATTTT. V is TRBV7-2 and J is TRBJ2-3; either TRBD1 or TRBD2 may fit D (7 bases each). The CDR3 sequence is 15 residues long. From germline, CDR1 is SGHTA and CDR2 FQGNSA. The ends were cut back, 6 bases at V and 6 bases at J, with 19 bases in the middle.

The CDR3 is CASSFGGKNIQYF. In nucleotides, the CDR3 is TGTGCCAGCAGTTTTGGCGGAAAAAACATTCAGTACTTC. The rearrangement links TRBV12-3 or TRBV12-4 to TRBJ2-4, with unresolved D. V gave up 3 bases and J gave up 4 bases, with 7 bases separating them. The CDR3 has 13 residues.

Judged by abundance, this clonotype is medium-sized (0.01 to 0.1%). The chain is built from TRBV7-2 and TRBJ2-5; D call uncertain. V was cut by 2 bases and J by 5 bases, with 18 bases left in between. CDR1 is SGHTA, CDR2 FQGNSA, per germline. This CDR3 has 16 residues. This CDR3 reads CASSLRAGRLRETQYF. The CDR3 region has the DNA TGTGCCAGCAGCTTACGGGCCGGCCGATTGCGTGAGACCCAGTACTTC.

The chain recombines TRBV6-6 with TRBJ2-7, with D uncertain. This CDR3 is 12 amino acids long. Germline CDR1 reads MNHNY; CDR2 reads SVGAGI (reference sequence). Trimming cost V 4 bases and J 6 bases, with 10 bases left between them. The CDR3 nucleotides read TGTGCCAGCAGTTCAGCTCCAATCGAGCAGTACTTC. Its protein product is CASSSAPIEQYF.

This clonotype was recorded at least ten times. V and J are TRBV7-2 and TRBJ2-7; D is ambiguous. CDR3 length equals 12 residues. V was clipped by 6 bases and J by 3 bases, with 9 bases between them. The germline V gene has CDR1 SGHTA and CDR2 FQGNSA. CDR3: CASSIGNYEQYF. Written as DNA, the CDR3 is TGTGCCAGCAGTATTGGGAACTACGAGCAGTACTTC. Complete variable domain (other parts from reference TRBV7-2 and TRBJ2-7): GAGVSQSPSNKVTEKGKDVELRCDPISGHTALYWYRQSLGQGLEFLIYFQGNSAPDKSGLPSDRFSAERTGGSVSTLTIQRTQQEDSAVYLCASSIGNYEQYFGPGTRLTVT.

CDR3 in DNA: TGTGCCAGCAGCTCTGTCCTAGGGAACACTGAAGCTTTCTTT. Amino acid sequence: CASSSVLGNTEAFF. The chain has TRBV7-9 and TRBJ1-1; D call uncertain. CDR3 length: 14 residues. Germline V CDR1 and CDR2: SEHNR, FQNEAQ (reference sequence). Trimming took off 4 bases at V and 1 base at J, with 10 bases between the two ends.

V usage is TRBV19 and J usage is TRBJ1-1; a possible D gene is TRBD1 (5 bases). Germline V gene sequence: CDR1 LNHDA, CDR2 SQIVND (reference sequence). This CDR3 region has 14 residues. V was clipped by 8 bases and J by 4 bases, with 17 bases between them. The CDR3 spells CASENGGFVTEAFF. CDR3 coding DNA: TGTGCCAGTGAAAATGGGGGGTTCGTCACTGAAGCTTTCTTT.

This clonotype is medium-sized in the sample. The chain links TRBV7-2 to TRBJ1-2, with D possibly being TRBD1 (5 bases). Per the germline V gene, CDR1 is SGHTA and CDR2 is FQGNSA. The CDR3 runs to 14 residues. V gave up 1 base and J gave up 4 bases, with 10 bases separating them. This chain's CDR3 is CASSLGGRTYGYTF. The CDR3 region has the DNA TGTGCCAGCAGCTTAGGGGGACGAACCTATGGCTACACCTTC.